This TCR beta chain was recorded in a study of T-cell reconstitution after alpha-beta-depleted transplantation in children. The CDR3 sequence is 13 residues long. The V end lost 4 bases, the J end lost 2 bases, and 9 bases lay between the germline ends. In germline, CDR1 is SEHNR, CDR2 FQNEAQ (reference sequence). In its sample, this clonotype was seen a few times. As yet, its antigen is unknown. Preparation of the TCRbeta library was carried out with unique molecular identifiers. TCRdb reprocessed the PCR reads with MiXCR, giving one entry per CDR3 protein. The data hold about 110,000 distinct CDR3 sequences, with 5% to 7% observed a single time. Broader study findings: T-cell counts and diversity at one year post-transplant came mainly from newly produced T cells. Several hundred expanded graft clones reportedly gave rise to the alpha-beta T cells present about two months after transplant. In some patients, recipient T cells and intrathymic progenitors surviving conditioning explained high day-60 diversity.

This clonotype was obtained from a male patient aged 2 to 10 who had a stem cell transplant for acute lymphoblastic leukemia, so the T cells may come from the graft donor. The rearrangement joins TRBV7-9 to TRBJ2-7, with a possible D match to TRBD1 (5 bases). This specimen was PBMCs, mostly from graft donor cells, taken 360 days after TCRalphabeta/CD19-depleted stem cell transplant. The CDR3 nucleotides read TGTGCCAGCAGCTCAGGGTCCCCCTACGAGCAGTACTTC. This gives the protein CASSSGSPYEQYF.